This entry lists 7 T cell receptor beta chains sequenced from one sample in a study of T cell responses to AZD1222 COVID-19 vaccine (dated by TCRdb to about 2021). In the paper's terms, the time point label means: baseline before first vaccination. Libraries were constructed by the immunoSEQ multiplex PCR assay. Entries here come from immuneACCESS through TCRdb and include only in-frame sequences with V and J called. Some clones fail to appear in such tables; in the studies checked, an unresolved V gene covers under half of the shortfall, and the cause of the remainder is unknown. Across this sample there are some 30,000 clones, with about 86% seen only once. 6.8% of the sample belongs to the ten largest clones. This material consisted of peripheral blood, taken on day 0 of AZD1222 vaccination. Every receptor here comes from an adult in good health.

This chain joins TRBV28 and TRBJ2-1; D could derive from TRBD1 or TRBD2 (5 bases each). This CDR3 is 15 amino acids long. Germline V gives CDR1 MDHEN, CDR2 SYDVKM. Trimming removed 6 bases at V and 15 bases at J, with 27 bases between. The DNA of the CDR3 is TGTGCCAGCAGACCCCTAACTCTAACGGGACGGGTGCCGTTCTTC. This sequence encodes CASRPLTLTGRVPFF.

The V call is TRBV27, the J call TRBJ2-7, with D possibly TRBD2 on 6 matching bases. V lost 0 bases and J lost 6, with 15 bases in between. This CDR3 comprises 15 residues. Germline CDR1 and CDR2: MNHEY and SMNVEV (reference sequence). The CDR3 DNA sequence: TGTGCCAGCAGTTTATCGGGGGGATCTGGTGGCGAGCAGTACTTC. Amino acid sequence: CASSLSGGSGGEQYF.

J is TRBJ2-1 and V is TRBV6-4; 7 nucleotides line up with TRBD2. The CDR3 has 16 amino acids. V gave up 0 bases and J gave up 2 bases; unmatched junction bases: 4. In germline, CDR1 is MRHNA, CDR2 SNTAGT. The CDR3 nucleotides are TGTGCCAGCAGTGACTCGGACGGGAGGACCTACAATGAGCAGTTCTTC. Translating it yields CASSDSDGRTYNEQFF.

The chain joins TRBV6-2 or TRBV6-3 to TRBJ2-2; the D is unclear. Germline V gene sequence: CDR1 MNHEY, CDR2 SVGEGT. There are 14 residues in the CDR3. Trimming stripped 1 base from V and 2 bases from J, with 5 bases between. This chain's CDR3 is CASSYLQNTGELFF. The CDR3 nucleotides read TGTGCCAGCAGTTACTTACAAAACACCGGGGAGCTGTTTTTT.

This rearrangement joins TRBV19 to TRBJ1-1, with D unclear. The CDR3 consists of 11 residues. Germline assignment: CDR1 LNHDA and CDR2 SQIVND (reference sequence). V gave up 2 bases and J gave up 3 bases, with 1 base separating them. The CDR3 DNA follows: TGTGCCAGTAGTATATACACTGAAGCTTTCTTT. Its translation is CASSIYTEAFF.

This sequence joins TRBV6-6 and TRBJ1-1; perhaps TRBD1 as D (5 bases). V shed 5 bases and J shed 1 base, with 14 bases lying between them. Germline V gives CDR1 MNHNY, CDR2 SVGAGI (reference sequence). The CDR3 runs 15 residues. Written as DNA, the CDR3 is TGTGCCAGCAGTCAGCCACAGGAAACGAACACTGAAGCTTTCTTT. Amino acids: CASSQPQETNTEAFF.

The chain joins TRBV30 to TRBJ1-2; the D gene is possibly TRBD1 (5 bases). The CDR3 runs 15 residues. Trimming removed 1 base from V and 1 base from J, with 13 bases in between. CDR1 and CDR2 (germline): GTSNPN, SVGIG (reference sequence). CDR3 residues: CAWSEVRGGNYGYTF. The CDR3 bases are TGTGCCTGGAGTGAGGTTCGGGGGGGTAACTATGGCTACACCTTC. Using reference TRBV30 and TRBJ1-2 for the parts outside the CDR3, the full variable domain is SQTIHQWPATLVQPVGSPLSLECTVEGTSNPNLYWYRQAAGRGLQLLFYSVGIGQISSEVPQNLSASRPQDRQFILSSKKLLLSDSGFYLCAWSEVRGGNYGYTFGSGTRLTVV.